The T cell receptor (beta chain) described here comes from a study of blood T cell repertoires in COVID-19. Study in general: Acute and convalescent COVID-19 samples came from the United States, Italy and Spain. Sample material is recorded as cDNA or gDNA derived from T cells, B-cell-depleted T cells, or PBMCs.

Per the original data handling: Amplification from reference gene primers served as the basis for estimated nucleated cell counts. The repertoire was sequenced with immunoSEQ multiplex PCR; TCRdb's copy has only in-frame clones and lacks some. V, J and clone size were drawn from that table, and D and trimming were deduced from the DNA. The profile shows 85,000 to 100,000 clones, over 70% of them singletons. In its sample, this clone was seen a few times. Germline values: CDR1 MNHEY, CDR2 SVGAGI. V was clipped by 7 bases and J by 0 bases, with 10 bases between them. The CDR3 sequence is 15 residues long.

The sequenced material came from peripheral blood. The chain carries TRBV6-5 and TRBJ2-6; TRBD1 might be the D (6 bases). The receptor was isolated from a man aged 45-65 years who had recovered from COVID-19. The CDR3 coding sequence is TGTGCCAGCAATGTACAGGGCTCTGGGGCCAACGTCCTGACTTTC. Translated: CASNVQGSGANVLTF.